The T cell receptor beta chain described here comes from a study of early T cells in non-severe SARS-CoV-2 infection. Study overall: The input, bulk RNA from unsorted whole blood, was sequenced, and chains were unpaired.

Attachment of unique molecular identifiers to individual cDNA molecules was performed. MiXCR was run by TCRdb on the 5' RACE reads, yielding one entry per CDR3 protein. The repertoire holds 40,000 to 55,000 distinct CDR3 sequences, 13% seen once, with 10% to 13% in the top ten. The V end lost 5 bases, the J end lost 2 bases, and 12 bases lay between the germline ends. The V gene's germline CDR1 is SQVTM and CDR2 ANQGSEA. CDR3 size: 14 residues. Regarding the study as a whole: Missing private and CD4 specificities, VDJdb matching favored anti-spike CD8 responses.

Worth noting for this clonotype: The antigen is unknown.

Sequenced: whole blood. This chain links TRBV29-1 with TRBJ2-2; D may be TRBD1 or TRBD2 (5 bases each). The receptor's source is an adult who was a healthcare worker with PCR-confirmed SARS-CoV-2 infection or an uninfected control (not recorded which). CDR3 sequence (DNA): TGCAGCGTTAAGGGACGTCATAACACCGGGGAGCTGTTTTTT. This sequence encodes CSVKGRHNTGELFF.